The rows below give T cell receptor beta chains drawn from one sample of a study of T cells in Graves' hyperthyroidism and ophthalmopathy. One entry per CDR3 protein, called by TCRdb with MiXCR from the multiplex PCR reads. Altogether hundreds of thousands of distinct CDR3 sequences are present, more than 12% being singletons, with the ten largest covering 25% to 30%. Sequencing was done on a sample of blood. These receptors came from a man aged 45-65 years with Graves' ophthalmopathy. CDR3s include the opening cysteine and the closing phenylalanine or tryptophan. The order of the fields is J gene, D gene, V gene, clone size, CDR3 DNA, CDR3 protein. D genes are given only for firm matches. Part of the rows lack a size; the others show once, few, many or a class for expanded clones.

j_call: TRBJ1-3
d_call: -
v_call: TRBV6-5
clone_size: few
cdr3_nt: TGTGCCAGCAGTCCTCGACGGGGGTTCTCTGGAAACACCATATATTTT
cdr3_aa: CASSPRRGFSGNTIYF

j_call: TRBJ2-1
d_call: -
v_call: TRBV28
clone_size: many
cdr3_nt: TGTGCCAGCAGTCCCGACCCAGGGAGCTCCTACAATGAGCAGTTCTTC
cdr3_aa: CASSPDPGSSYNEQFF

j_call: TRBJ2-1
d_call: TRBD2
v_call: TRBV20-1
clone_size: many
cdr3_nt: TGCAGTGAGAGGGCTAGCGGCTACAATGAGCAGTTCTTC
cdr3_aa: CSERASGYNEQFF

j_call: TRBJ2-5
d_call: -
v_call: TRBV27
clone_size: many
cdr3_nt: TGTGCCAGCAGTCCTCTGGGAGTGTACCAAGAGACCCAGTACTTC
cdr3_aa: CASSPLGVYQETQYF

j_call: TRBJ2-5
d_call: -
v_call: TRBV24-1
clone_size: -
cdr3_nt: TGTGCCACCAGGTTTGGCGGGTACCAAGAGACCCAGTACTTC
cdr3_aa: CATRFGGYQETQYF

j_call: TRBJ1-1
d_call: -
v_call: TRBV10-3
clone_size: many
cdr3_nt: TGTGCCATCAGTGGGGGCAGCATGAACACTGAAGCTTTCTTT
cdr3_aa: CAISGGSMNTEAFF

j_call: TRBJ2-7
d_call: TRBD2
v_call: TRBV20-1
clone_size: -
cdr3_nt: TGCAGTGCTAGGACTAGCGGGAGGGGTAATGAGCAGTACTTC
cdr3_aa: CSARTSGRGNEQYF

j_call: TRBJ2-1
d_call: -
v_call: TRBV9
clone_size: -
cdr3_nt: TGTGCCAGCAGCCTCGGACAGGGACTATCTGAGCAGTTCTTC
cdr3_aa: CASSLGQGLSEQFF

j_call: TRBJ2-1
d_call: -
v_call: TRBV30
clone_size: many
cdr3_nt: TGTGCCTGGAGTGTACGTCGGGAGAATGAGCAGTTCTTC
cdr3_aa: CAWSVRRENEQFF

j_call: TRBJ2-7
d_call: -
v_call: TRBV30
clone_size: few
cdr3_nt: TGTGCCTGGAGTAGGTCGGCGGGTCGTGAGTACGAGCAGTACTTC
cdr3_aa: CAWSRSAGREYEQYF

j_call: TRBJ1-2
d_call: -
v_call: TRBV27
clone_size: many
cdr3_nt: TGTGCCAGCAGTCCGATGGCAGACTATGGCTACACCTTC
cdr3_aa: CASSPMADYGYTF